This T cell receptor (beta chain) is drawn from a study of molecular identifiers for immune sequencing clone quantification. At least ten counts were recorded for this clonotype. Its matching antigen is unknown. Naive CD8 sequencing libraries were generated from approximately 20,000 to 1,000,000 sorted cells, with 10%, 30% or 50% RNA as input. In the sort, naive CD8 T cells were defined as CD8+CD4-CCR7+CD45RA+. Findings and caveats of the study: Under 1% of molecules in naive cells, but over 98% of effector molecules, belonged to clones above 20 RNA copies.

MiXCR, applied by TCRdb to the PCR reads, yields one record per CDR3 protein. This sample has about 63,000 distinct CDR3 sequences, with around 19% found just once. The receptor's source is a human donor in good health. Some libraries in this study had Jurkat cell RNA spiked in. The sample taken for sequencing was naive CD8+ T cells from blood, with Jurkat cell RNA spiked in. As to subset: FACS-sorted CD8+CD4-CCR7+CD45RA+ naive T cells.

In DNA form, the CDR3 reads TGTGCCAGCAGCTCGACTAGCCGGAGGTTATCGGATACGCAGTATTTT. Protein sequence: CASSSTSRRLSDTQYF. The chain links TRBV5-5 to TRBJ2-3, with 7 nucleotides matching TRBD2. CDR3 size: 16 residues. CDR1 is SGHKS and CDR2 is YYEKEE in the germline V gene (reference sequence). Unmatched junction bases numbered 13, after V lost 3 bases and J lost 6 bases.